What follows is one TCR beta chain and its context. Primers for the PCR totalled 60 Vbeta and 13 Jbeta. Some clones are missing from TCRdb's copy, which holds only in-frame ones; the method was immunoSEQ multiplex PCR. Of some 120,000 clones listed, 75% to 85% are singletons. This sample is part of a study of cytomegalovirus exposure and HLA in healthy donors. Per the germline V gene, CDR1 is SGHDT and CDR2 is YYEEEE. The V gene lost 4 bases and the J gene lost 2 bases, with 12 bases spanning the gap. The CDR3 is made up of 14 amino acids. The TCR originated in a male donor in good health and CMV-seronegative. V and J are TRBV5-6 and TRBJ1-1; perhaps TRBD1 as D (5 bases). Specimen: PBMCs. CDR3 sequence reads: CASSLEQGNTEAFF. The CDR3 region has the DNA TGTGCCAGCAGCCTGGAGCAGGGCAACACTGAAGCTTTCTTT.